This T cell receptor (beta chain) was profiled in a study of blood T cell repertoires in COVID-19. In the study overall: Donors in the United States, Italy and Spain gave samples during acute or convalescent COVID-19.

With V trimmed by 9 bases and J by 1 base, 3 bases remained unmatched. The CDR3 loop spans 15 amino acids. CDR1 is LNHDA, CDR2 SQIVND, per germline (reference sequence). As processed by the authors: Using reference gene primer amplification, nucleated cell counts were estimated. The data were produced by immunoSEQ multiplex PCR, yet TCRdb's version contains in-frame clones alone and is incomplete. V, J and clone size were drawn from that table, and D and trimming were deduced from the DNA. The data contain approximately 250,000 clones, around 82% of them singletons. The chain uses TRBV19 and TRBJ2-6; 10 nucleotides match TRBD1. The clonotype was recovered from a human donor in a cohort sampled during active COVID-19. Sequenced material: peripheral blood. CDR3 bases: TGTGCCAGCCGACAGGGGGCATCTGGGGCCAACGTCCTGACTTTC. Its protein is CASRQGASGANVLTF.